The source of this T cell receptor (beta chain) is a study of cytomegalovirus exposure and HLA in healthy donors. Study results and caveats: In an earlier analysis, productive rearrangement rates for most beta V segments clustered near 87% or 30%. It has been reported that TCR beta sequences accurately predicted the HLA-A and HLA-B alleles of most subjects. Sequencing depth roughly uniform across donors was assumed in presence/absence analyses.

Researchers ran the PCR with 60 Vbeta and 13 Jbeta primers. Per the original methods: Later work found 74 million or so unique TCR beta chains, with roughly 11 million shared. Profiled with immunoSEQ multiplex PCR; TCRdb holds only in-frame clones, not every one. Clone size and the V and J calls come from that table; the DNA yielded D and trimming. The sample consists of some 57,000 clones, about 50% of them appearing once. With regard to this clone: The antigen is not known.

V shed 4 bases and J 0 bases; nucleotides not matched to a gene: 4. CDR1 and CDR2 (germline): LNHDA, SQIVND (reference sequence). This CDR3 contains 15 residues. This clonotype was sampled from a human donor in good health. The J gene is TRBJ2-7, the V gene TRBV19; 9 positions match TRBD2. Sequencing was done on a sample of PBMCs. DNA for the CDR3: TGTGCCAGTAGTACCCTAGCGGGGCACTCCTACGAGCAGTACTTC. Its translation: CASSTLAGHSYEQYF.